One sample yielded the 7 T cell receptor beta chains listed below, sequenced in a study of blood T cell repertoires in COVID-19. Data came from immunoSEQ multiplex PCR; TCRdb stores just in-frame clones and leaves some out. The top ten hold roughly 7% of the sample, which has 200,000 to 250,000 clones, around 80% seen once. The sequenced material came from peripheral blood. The receptors come from a woman older than 75 with COVID-19, enrolled during active disease.

The chain employs TRBV28 and TRBJ2-4; 8 bases are shared with TRBD1. Germline V CDR1 and CDR2: MDHEN, SYDVKM. This CDR3 comprises 15 residues. V shed 5 bases, J shed 3 bases, and the junction held 6 bases outside the gene matches. The CDR3 here is CASSPGQGGKNIQYF. CDR3 in DNA: TGTGCCAGCAGTCCCGGACAGGGTGGCAAAAACATTCAGTACTTC.

V gene TRBV4-1 combines with J gene TRBJ2-1, with 11 bases fitting TRBD2. The CDR3 extends over 20 amino acids. V was clipped by 1 base and J by 0 bases; unmatched bases: 11. In germline, CDR1 is MGHRA, CDR2 YSYEKL. The CDR3 spells CASSQVFQTSGASSYNEQFF. The CDR3 DNA reads as TGCGCCAGCAGCCAAGTTTTTCAGACTAGCGGGGCAAGCTCCTACAATGAGCAGTTCTTC.

The chain has TRBV5-1 and TRBJ2-1; 10 bases line up with TRBD2. This CDR3 contains 17 residues. Germline V gene sequence: CDR1 SGHRS, CDR2 YFSETQ. Losses at the gene ends were 0 bases for V and 6 bases for J; bases not matched to a gene: 9. This CDR3 reads CASSLGSGGARGNEQFF. CDR3 coding DNA: TGCGCCAGCAGCTTGGGGAGCGGGGGGGCGCGTGGCAATGAGCAGTTCTTC.

The V call is TRBV29-1, the J call TRBJ1-1; tentative D call: TRBD1 (5 bases). The CDR3 spans 14 residues. Trimming left V 4 bases short and J 2 bases short, with 14 bases between. Germline V lookup: CDR1 SQVTM, CDR2 ANQGSEA. The CDR3 bases are TGCAGCGTTGGTTGGCAGACAGTCAACACTGAAGCTTTCTTT. Translating it yields CSVGWQTVNTEAFF.

CDR3 nucleotides: TGTGCCAGCAGCTGGGGACAGGGGGTGAAGGGGAATTCACCCCTCCACTTT. Translating it yields CASSWGQGVKGNSPLHF. The chain uses TRBV5-6 and TRBJ1-6; 11 bases are shared with TRBD1. The junction had 9 bases not matched to a gene; V was cut back by 3 bases and J by 7 bases. The CDR3 loop spans 17 amino acids. Germline CDR1 and CDR2: SGHDT and YYEEEE.

V usage is TRBV3-1 (or the pseudogene TRBV3-2) and J usage is TRBJ1-5; a weak D match, TRBD1 (5 bases). Trimming pared 1 base from V and 3 bases from J, leaving 10 bases between. The CDR3 totals 15 residues. Per the germline V gene, CDR1 is LGHDT and CDR2 is YNNKEL (reference sequence). The CDR3 loop is CASSQGWGVNQPQHF. CDR3 DNA: TGTGCCAGCAGCCAAGGTTGGGGCGTCAATCAGCCCCAGCATTTT.

This sequence joins TRBV10-3 and TRBJ1-3, with D possibly TRBD1 on 6 matching bases. This CDR3 spans 15 amino acids. The V end was cut by 4 bases, the J end by 2 bases, with 12 bases between. Per the germline V gene, CDR1 is ENHRY and CDR2 is SYGVKD. The chain's CDR3 is CAISGTGSAGNTIYF. The CDR3, as DNA: TGTGCCATCAGTGGAACAGGGAGTGCTGGAAACACCATATATTTT.